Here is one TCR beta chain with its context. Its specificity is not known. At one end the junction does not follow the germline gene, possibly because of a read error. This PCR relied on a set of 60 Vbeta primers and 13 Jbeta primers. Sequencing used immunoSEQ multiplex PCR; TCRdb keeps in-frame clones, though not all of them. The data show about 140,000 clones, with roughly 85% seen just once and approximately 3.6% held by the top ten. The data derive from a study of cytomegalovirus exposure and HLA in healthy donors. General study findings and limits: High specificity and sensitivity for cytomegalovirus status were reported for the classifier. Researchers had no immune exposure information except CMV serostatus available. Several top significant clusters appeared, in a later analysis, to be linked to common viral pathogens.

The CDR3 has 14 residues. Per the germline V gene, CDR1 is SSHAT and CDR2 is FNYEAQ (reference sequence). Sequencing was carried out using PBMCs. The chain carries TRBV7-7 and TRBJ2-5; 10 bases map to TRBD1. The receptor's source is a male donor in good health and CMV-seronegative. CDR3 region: CASSSPGQGETQYF. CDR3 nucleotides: TGTGCTAGCAGCTCCCCGGGACAGGGGGAGACCCAGTACTTC.